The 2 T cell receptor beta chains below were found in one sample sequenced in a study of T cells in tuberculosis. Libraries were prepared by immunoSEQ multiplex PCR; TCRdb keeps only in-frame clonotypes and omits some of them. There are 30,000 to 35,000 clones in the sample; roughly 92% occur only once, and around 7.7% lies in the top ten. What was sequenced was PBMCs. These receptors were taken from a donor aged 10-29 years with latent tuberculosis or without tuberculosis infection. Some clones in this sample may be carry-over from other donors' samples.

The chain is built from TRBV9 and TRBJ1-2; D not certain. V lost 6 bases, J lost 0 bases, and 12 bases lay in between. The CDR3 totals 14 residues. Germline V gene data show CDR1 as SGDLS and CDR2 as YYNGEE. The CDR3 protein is CASKGAGSNYGYTF. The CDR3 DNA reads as TGTGCCAGCAAGGGAGCGGGGTCTAACTATGGCTACACCTTC.

The CDR3 protein is CASSKGLAESETQYF. CDR3 DNA sequence: TGTGCCAGCAGCAAAGGACTAGCGGAGTCGGAGACCCAGTACTTC. The chain couples TRBV21-1 to TRBJ2-5; the D call in the table, TRBD2, was not verified against the DNA. TRBV21-1 is a pseudogene segment. There are 15 residues in the CDR3.